One sample yielded the 4 T cell receptor beta chains listed below, sequenced in a study of blood T cell repertoires in COVID-19. TCRdb's copy holds only in-frame clones and misses some; the assay was immunoSEQ multiplex PCR. This sample has around 150,000 clones; more than 70% occur once, and the top ten carry under 7%. Specimen: PBMCs or T cells enriched from blood (not recorded which). These receptors were obtained from a middle-aged man who had recovered from COVID-19.

The gene calls are TRBV19 and TRBJ2-1; D is perhaps TRBD1 (6 bases). The germline V gene has CDR1 LNHDA and CDR2 SQIVND (reference sequence). The CDR3 is made up of 17 amino acids. Trimming shortened V by 3 bases and J by 5 bases, and 20 bases separated the two germline ends. CDR3 region: CASSIYHFRGQNNEQFF. The DNA of the CDR3 is TGTGCCAGTAGTATTTATCATTTTCGGGGACAAAACAATGAGCAGTTCTTC.

This chain uses TRBV7-7 with TRBJ1-1, with TRBD1 matching over 8 bases. Trimming took 5 bases from V and 8 from J; bases not matched to a gene: 10. CDR1 is SSHAT and CDR2 is FNYEAQ in the germline V gene (reference sequence). The CDR3 spans 14 residues. CDR3 in amino acids: CASSPLDRVSEAFF. As DNA, the CDR3 is TGTGCCAGCAGCCCCTTGGACAGGGTATCGGAAGCTTTCTTT.

The V gene is TRBV14, the J gene TRBJ2-7; 7 bases match TRBD1. In germline, CDR1 is SGHDN, CDR2 FVKESK. V gave up 6 bases and J gave up 4 bases; unmatched junction bases: 9. The CDR3 is 14 amino acids. This CDR3 is CASSPRTGLYEQYF. DNA for the CDR3: TGTGCCAGCAGTCCCCGGACAGGTCTTTACGAGCAGTACTTC. Supplemented by reference TRBV14 and TRBJ2-7, the full variable domain reads EAGVTQFPSHSVIEKGQTVTLRCDPISGHDNLYWYRRVMGKEIKFLLHFVKESKQDESGMPNNRFLAERTGGTYSTLKVQPAELEDSGVYFCASSPRTGLYEQYFGPGTRLTVT.

This chain uses TRBV9 with TRBJ2-6; D remains ambiguous. V was shortened by 0 bases and J by 2 bases, with 6 bases between the two germline ends. The CDR3 is 15 residues long. Germline V gene sequence: CDR1 SGDLS, CDR2 YYNGEE. CDR3: CASSVGQAGANVLTF. The CDR3 nucleotides read TGTGCCAGCAGCGTAGGGCAGGCTGGGGCCAACGTCCTGACTTTC.